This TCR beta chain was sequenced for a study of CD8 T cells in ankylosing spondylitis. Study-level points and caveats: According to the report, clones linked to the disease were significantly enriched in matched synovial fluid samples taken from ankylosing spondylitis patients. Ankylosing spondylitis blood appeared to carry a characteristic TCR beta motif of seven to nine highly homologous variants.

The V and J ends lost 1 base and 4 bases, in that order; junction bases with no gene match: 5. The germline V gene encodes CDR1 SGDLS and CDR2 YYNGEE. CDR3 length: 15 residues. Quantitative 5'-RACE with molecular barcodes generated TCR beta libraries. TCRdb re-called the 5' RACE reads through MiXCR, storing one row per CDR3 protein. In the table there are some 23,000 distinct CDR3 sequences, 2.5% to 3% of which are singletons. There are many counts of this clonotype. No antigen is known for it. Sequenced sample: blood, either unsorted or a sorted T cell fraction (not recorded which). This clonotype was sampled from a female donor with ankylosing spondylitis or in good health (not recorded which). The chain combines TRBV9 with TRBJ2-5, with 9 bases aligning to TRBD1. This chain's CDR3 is CASSVTTGGGETQYF. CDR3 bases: TGTGCCAGCAGCGTAACGACAGGGGGGGGAGAGACCCAGTACTTC.